This T cell receptor beta chain was recovered during a study of blood T cells in healthy people across ages. Study-wide results and caveats: What prevented conclusive comparison of naive and antigen-experienced cells was that PBMCs were unsorted. Observed TCR beta diversity per million T cells went down as age went up. This fall followed a roughly linear course with age.

A few counts support this clonotype. Its antigen is not identified. Alongside a J-beta primer mix, a sample-barcoded 5' primer served in a second PCR lasting about 6 to 12 cycles. All cDNA molecules were each tagged by a template-switch adaptor with 12 random nucleotides. TCRdb passed the 5' RACE reads through MiXCR, listing each CDR3 protein once. The sample has fewer than 2 million distinct CDR3 sequences, roughly two fifths seen once. This CDR3 is built from 14 residues. Trimming pared 6 bases from V and 0 bases from J, leaving 11 bases between. Total RNA amounts of at least 6 micrograms were extracted per sample.

The sample comprised blood. The receptor's source is a human donor in good health. The rearrangement uses TRBV12-3 or TRBV12-4 and TRBJ1-2; possible D gene TRBD1, 6 bases. The CDR3 DNA reads as TGTGCCAGCAGGACCGGGACAACTAACTATGGCTACACCTTC. Amino acids: CASRTGTTNYGYTF.